This passage covers 5 T cell receptor beta chains from one sample sequenced in a study of CD8+ T cells in alopecia areata. Following extraction, RNA underwent reverse transcription to cDNA, which served as the sequencing template. Measured with immunoSEQ multiplex PCR; TCRdb has only the in-frame clones, and not every one. The sample shows some 4,000 clones, none of them appearing just once. Cells from pooled cutaneous lymph nodes were sorted by CD4, CD8alpha, NKG2D, NKG2ACE and other markers. Sequencing was done on a sample of CD8+ T cells sorted from a lymph node. Receptors originate from a C3H/HeJ mouse with alopecia areata. This strain's MHC haplotype is H2-k.

There are many counts of this clone. Mouse gene names and germline throughout. Read coverage stops 4 residues before the CDR3 terminus; the germline J gene supplies the remainder. The gene calls are TRBV13-3 and TRBJ2-1, with 8 bases that match TRBD1. CDR3 size: 15 residues. Germline V gene sequence: CDR1 NNHDY, CDR2 SYVADS. The V gene end was trimmed by 0 bases and the J gene end by 3 bases; junction bases not matched to a gene: 2. The CDR3 here is CASSDDQGAYAEQFF. The CDR3 DNA, read in part, is TGTGCCAGCAGTGATGATCAGGGGGCCTATGCT.

This clone is medium-sized by share. Gene names and germline refer to mouse. Read data end 4 residues before the CDR3 end; the end is taken from the germline J gene. This chain links TRBV17 with TRBJ2-5; TRBD2 aligns across 9 bases. The CDR3 runs to 13 residues. CDR1 and CDR2 from the germline V gene are MNHDT and YYDKIL. The CDR3 DNA, read in part, is TGTGCTAGCAGTAGTGGGACTGGGGAC. Its translation is CASSSGTGD. The entire CDR3 reads CASSSGTGDTQYF.

There are many counts of this clone. The gene names given are mouse names. The read ends 4 residues shy of where the CDR3 ends; the end is completed using the germline J gene. The rearrangement uses TRBV13-3 and TRBJ2-5; no definite D call. This CDR3 has 13 amino acids. Germline V gene sequence: CDR1 NNHDY, CDR2 SYVADS. V lost 3 bases, J lost 3 bases, and 8 bases lay in between. The CDR3 bases that were read are TGTGCCAGCAGTGGACTTGATCAAGAC. It is translated as CASSGLDQD. The CDR3, in full, reads CASSGLDQDTQYF.

This clone was seen repeatedly, ten times or more. The gene names given are mouse names. The sequence runs out 3 residues before the end of the CDR3; the remainder is reconstructed from the germline J gene. The chain employs TRBV13-3 and TRBJ1-6; TRBD1 is a possible D gene (6 bases). TRBJ1-6 is placed among ORFs of uncertain function. V shed 4 bases and J shed 7 bases, with 9 bases lying between them. Germline V gene sequence: CDR1 NNHDY, CDR2 SYVADS. The CDR3 is made up of 13 amino acids. This CDR3 is CASSQGSNSPLYF. The CDR3 DNA, read in part, is TGTGCCAGCAGTCAGGGGTCGAATTCGCCC.

This clone is medium-sized (0.01 to 0.1%). The gene names here belong to mouse. The read comes to an end 4 residues before the CDR3 does, leaving the germline J gene to fill in the end. The V call is TRBV14, the J call TRBJ2-2; TRBD2 matches 10 bases. Trimming removed 5 bases from V and 1 base from J; junction bases left unmatched: 5. There are 16 residues in the CDR3. CDR1 is SGHDT, CDR2 FRDEAV, per germline. This CDR3 is CASSTTGGENTGQLYF. The CDR3 DNA, read in part, is TGTGCCAGCAGCACCACTGGGGGGGAAAACACCGGG.